The 26 T cell receptor beta chains below all came from one sample that was sequenced in a study of chemoradiotherapy in HPV16-positive cancers. The data were produced by immunoSEQ multiplex PCR, yet TCRdb's version contains in-frame clones alone and is incomplete. The table includes about 35,000 clones, around three quarters detected once. This sample comprised blood, obtained from a patient who underwent chemoradiotherapy. Every receptor here comes from a human donor with HPV-associated anogenital cancer.

The V gene is TRBV30, the J gene TRBJ2-1; D is perhaps TRBD1 or TRBD2 (5 bases each). V lost 5 bases to trimming and J lost 9 bases, with 14 bases between them. Germline V gene data show CDR1 as GTSNPN and CDR2 as SVGIG (reference sequence). The CDR3 has 12 amino acids. The CDR3 nucleotides are TGTGCCTGGGGCGACAGAGGGAGTGAGCAGTTCTTC. Translated, it gives CAWGDRGSEQFF.

J is TRBJ1-3 and V is TRBV11-2; the D is unclear. V was cut by 0 bases and J by 4 bases, with 7 bases left in between. Per germline, CDR1 SGHAT and CDR2 FQNNGV. The CDR3 totals 14 residues. DNA of the CDR3: TGTGCCAGCAGCTTAGAGGACGGAGGAAACACCATATATTTT. Translated, it gives CASSLEDGGNTIYF.

The chain carries TRBV6-1 and TRBJ1-2; a possible D gene is TRBD1 (6 bases). V lost 3 bases, J lost 9 bases, and 8 bases lay in between. Germline V gene data show CDR1 as MNHNS and CDR2 as SASEGT. CDR3 length equals 11 residues. The CDR3 coding sequence is TGTGCCAGCAGTGATCAGGGGCGCTACACCTTC. It is translated as CASSDQGRYTF.

The chain joins TRBV10-2 to TRBJ2-7; the D is unclear. The CDR3 is made up of 14 amino acids. Germline loops: CDR1 WSHSY, CDR2 SAAADI. Trimming left V 4 bases short and J 7 bases short, with 17 bases between. The CDR3 DNA is TGCGCCAGCAGTGTGTCCCAGACAATCGGGGAGCAGTACTTC. Translating it yields CASSVSQTIGEQYF.

The V gene is TRBV6-4, the J gene TRBJ1-1; D remains ambiguous. Per germline, CDR1 MRHNA and CDR2 SNTAGT. V was shortened by 0 bases and J by 0 bases, with 17 bases between the two germline ends. The CDR3 has 18 amino acids. Here the CDR3 reads CASSDSRGRRHVNTEAFF. The CDR3 DNA reads as TGTGCCAGCAGTGACTCTCGGGGTCGAAGGCATGTGAACACTGAAGCTTTCTTT.

V and J are TRBV5-6 and TRBJ2-2, with 7 positions matching TRBD2. J was trimmed by 2 bases and V by 4 bases; bases with no gene match: 11. CDR3 size: 17 residues. CDR1 is SGHDT, CDR2 YYEEEE, per germline. The CDR3 loop is CASSPLWLADNTGELFF. The CDR3 nucleotides are TGTGCCAGCAGCCCGCTTTGGCTAGCGGATAACACCGGGGAGCTGTTTTTT.

This chain's CDR3 is CASSITGQGGRDSPLHF. The DNA of the CDR3 is TGTGCCAGCAGCATTACCGGACAAGGGGGCCGTGATTCACCCCTCCACTTT. The V gene is TRBV7-6, the J gene TRBJ1-6, with 7 positions matching TRBD1. Germline V gene lookup returns CDR1 SGHVS and CDR2 FNYEAQ. J was trimmed by 8 bases and V by 5 bases; bases with no gene match: 15. The length of the CDR3 is 17 residues.

This chain links TRBV27 with TRBJ2-7, with D unclear. V lost 5 bases and J 3 bases, leaving 17 bases between the germline ends. CDR1 is MNHEY and CDR2 is SMNVEV in the germline V gene (reference sequence). This CDR3 spans 15 amino acids. For the CDR3, the DNA is TGTGCCAGCAGTCCCGAGGTGGCCCGGTTCTACGAGCAGTACTTC. Its protein is CASSPEVARFYEQYF.

The chain has TRBV10-3 and TRBJ2-7; no definite D call. Trimming removed 2 bases from V and 7 bases from J, with 9 bases in between. Germline lookup yields CDR1 ENHRY and CDR2 SYGVKD. This CDR3 spans 12 amino acids. The CDR3 nucleotides read TGTGCCATCAGTGAGAATGAGTTTGAGCAGTACTTC. Translated, it gives CAISENEFEQYF.

This chain joins TRBV6-5 and TRBJ1-2; tentatively, D is TRBD1 (5 bases). The CDR3 runs 12 residues. Trimming removed 6 bases from V and 3 bases from J, with 8 bases in between. Germline values: CDR1 MNHEY, CDR2 SVGAGI. CDR3 sequence: CASRAGYYGYTF. The CDR3 DNA reads as TGTGCCAGCAGGGCAGGGTACTATGGCTACACCTTC.

CDR3 region: CASSLDLQVGGHTF. DNA of the CDR3: TGTGCCAGCAGCTTAGATCTTCAAGTGGGGGGGCACACCTTC. J is TRBJ1-2 and V is TRBV11-2, with D perhaps TRBD1 (6 bases). Germline values: CDR1 SGHAT, CDR2 FQNNGV. V was pared by 0 bases and J by 12 bases, with 17 bases between. The CDR3 runs to 14 residues.

This rearrangement joins TRBV29-1 to TRBJ2-1, with 9 bases aligning to TRBD2. CDR1 is SQVTM, CDR2 ANQGSEA, per germline. The CDR3 totals 16 residues. V shed 1 base, J shed 3 bases, and the junction held 7 bases outside the gene matches. The CDR3 bases are TGCAGCGTTGAAGGCTTAGCGGGGGCTAGCTACAATGAGCAGTTCTTC. It yields the protein CSVEGLAGASYNEQFF.

The chain couples TRBV6-1 to TRBJ2-5; TRBD2 matches 8 bases. The germline gives CDR1 MNHNS, CDR2 SASEGT. The junction had 15 bases not matched to a gene; V was cut back by 1 base and J by 5 bases. The CDR3 is made up of 18 amino acids. The CDR3, as DNA: TGTGCCAGCAGTGAAGTTTGGGGGGGGGCGGGAGGTAGGGAGACCCAGTACTTC. As protein: CASSEVWGGAGGRETQYF.

This clone was detected only a few times. V usage is TRBV6-5 and J usage is TRBJ1-1; D is undetermined. In germline, CDR1 is MNHEY, CDR2 SVGAGI. The CDR3 is 14 residues long. V dropped 7 bases and J dropped 0 bases, with 12 bases sitting between them. DNA of the CDR3: TGTGCCAGCAACAGCCCCTCCTTGAACACTGAAGCTTTCTTT. Translating it yields CASNSPSLNTEAFF.

The chain is built from TRBV7-9 and TRBJ2-5; 8 nucleotides align to TRBD1. Losses at the gene ends were 3 bases for V and 2 bases for J; bases not matched to a gene: 2. CDR1 is SEHNR and CDR2 is FQNEAQ in the germline V gene (reference sequence). This CDR3 has 14 residues. CDR3 loop: CASSFQGAQETQYF. CDR3 coding DNA: TGTGCCAGCAGCTTCCAGGGGGCACAAGAGACCCAGTACTTC.

The rearrangement links TRBV10-3 to TRBJ2-5; D is possibly TRBD2 (6 bases). CDR3 length equals 15 residues. Germline V lookup: CDR1 ENHRY, CDR2 SYGVKD. V was shortened by 0 bases and J by 1 base, with 9 bases between the two germline ends. This chain's CDR3 is CAISESGGIQETQYF. DNA for the CDR3: TGTGCCATCAGTGAGTCGGGGGGAATCCAAGAGACCCAGTACTTC.

The chain links TRBV5-1 to TRBJ2-1, with D perhaps matching TRBD1 (5 bases). Germline-derived CDR1 and CDR2 are SGHRS and YFSETQ. The CDR3 is 15 residues long. V lost 4 bases to trimming and J lost 6 bases, with 17 bases between them. In nucleotides, the CDR3 is TGCGCCAGCAGCCCTAGGCCAGGGTGGTTCAATGAGCAGTTCTTC. Protein sequence: CASSPRPGWFNEQFF.

The V call is TRBV14, the J call TRBJ1-2, with unresolved D. V was pared by 2 bases and J by 5 bases, with 9 bases between. Germline V gene data show CDR1 as SGHDN and CDR2 as FVKESK. This CDR3 spans 13 amino acids. The CDR3 here is CASSQRQTYGYTF. The CDR3 DNA follows: TGTGCCAGCAGCCAAAGGCAGACTTATGGCTACACCTTC.

The J gene is TRBJ2-5, the V gene TRBV9, with 7 bases matching TRBD1. V shed 4 bases, J shed 3 bases, and the junction held 9 bases outside the gene matches. Germline values: CDR1 SGDLS, CDR2 YYNGEE. The CDR3 runs 15 residues. The CDR3 sequence: CASSPSTGTEETQYF. CDR3 nucleotide sequence: TGTGCCAGCAGCCCCTCGACAGGGACCGAAGAGACCCAGTACTTC.

This chain links TRBV7-9 with TRBJ2-4, with a possible D match to TRBD2 (5 bases). V was cut by 0 bases and J by 5 bases, with 8 bases left in between. Germline V CDR1 and CDR2: SEHNR, FQNEAQ (reference sequence). The CDR3 consists of 14 residues. CDR3 sequence reads: CASSLAGVENIQYF. DNA for the CDR3: TGTGCCAGCAGCTTAGCCGGGGTGGAAAACATTCAGTACTTC.

The chain employs TRBV5-4 and TRBJ1-2; possible D gene TRBD1, 6 bases. The CDR3 sequence is 13 residues long. V was clipped by 1 base and J by 7 bases, with 11 bases between them. CDR1 and CDR2 (germline): SGHNT, YYREEE (reference sequence). Written as DNA, the CDR3 is TGTGCCAGCAGCTTGATTGGGGGCTTTGGCTACACCTTC. Protein sequence: CASSLIGGFGYTF.

The J gene is TRBJ2-5, the V gene TRBV6-1, with 7 bases fitting TRBD1. This CDR3 is built from 14 residues. CDR1 and CDR2 from the germline V gene are MNHNS and SASEGT. V was clipped by 10 bases and J by 5 bases; unmatched bases: 13. CDR3 in DNA: TGTGCCATACAGATTCAGGGGGTTTGGGAGACCCAGTACTTC. It translates to CAIQIQGVWETQYF.

Only a few counts were recorded for this clone. The rearrangement joins TRBV7-2 to TRBJ1-1; TRBD1 is a possible D gene (6 bases). CDR1 and CDR2 (germline): SGHTA, FQGNSA. Trimming removed 1 base at V and 8 bases at J, with 23 bases between. The CDR3 consists of 17 residues. The CDR3 coding sequence is TGTGCCAGCAGCTTAGGGGTAGGGGGTCTCTCCCGGGGAGAAGCTTTCTTT. Translating gives CASSLGVGGLSRGEAFF.

This clone was detected only a few times. The V and J genes are TRBV6-1 and TRBJ2-1, with 8 bases lining up with TRBD1. The CDR3 has 14 residues. V lost 3 bases and J lost 4; bases outside the gene matches: 2. CDR1 and CDR2 from the germline V gene are MNHNS and SASEGT. This CDR3 reads CASSDRDRYNEQFF. CDR3 bases: TGTGCCAGCAGTGATCGGGACAGGTACAATGAGCAGTTCTTC.

J is TRBJ2-7 and V is TRBV18; 7 positions match TRBD1. Trimming removed 4 bases from V and 6 bases from J; junction bases left unmatched: 6. There are 13 residues in the CDR3. The germline V gene has CDR1 KGHSH and CDR2 LQKENI. For the CDR3, the DNA is TGTGCCAGCTCACAACGACAGGGATCCGAGCAGTACTTC. It codes for CASSQRQGSEQYF.

The chain recombines TRBV7-9 with TRBJ2-7, with 7 bases matching TRBD1. The germline V gene encodes CDR1 SEHNR and CDR2 FQNEAQ (reference sequence). J gave up 7 bases and V 1 base, and 10 bases lay outside the gene matches. The CDR3 runs 15 residues. CDR3 sequence reads: CASSLGQGFEVEQYF. The DNA of the CDR3 is TGTGCCAGCAGCTTAGGACAGGGTTTCGAAGTTGAGCAGTACTTC. The full variable domain, completed using reference TRBV7-9 and TRBJ2-7, is DTGVSQNPRHKITKRGQNVTFRCDPISEHNRLYWYRQTLGQGPEFLTYFQNEAQLEKSRLLSDRFSAERPKGSFSTLEIQRTEQGDSAMYLCASSLGQGFEVEQYFGPGTRLTVT.